This T cell receptor beta chain was sequenced during a study of healthy donors' naive CD4 and CD8 T cells. Findings and caveats of the study: A reported CD4+/CD8+ bias affected most V and J genes in naive cells. Bulk sequencing left alpha and beta chains unpaired.

TCR libraries were built from 450 to 650 ng of total RNA by linear amplification. Original processing notes: Tens of thousands of TCR alpha transcripts were sequenced from about five healthy donors. TCRdb re-analysed the reads in MiXCR, keeping a single row per CDR3 protein. The V and J calls and clone size are TCRdb's, not the authors'. This sample has about 180,000 distinct CDR3 sequences; about 74% occur once, and the top ten carry 2.3%. About this clonotype itself: Its antigen is currently unknown.

CD4+CD8-CD45RO-CD45RA+ cells were naive CD4+; CD8+CD4-CD45RA+CD27bright cells were naive CD8+. Germline loops: CDR1 MNHEY, CDR2 SVGEGT. Trimming pared 2 bases from V and 3 bases from J, leaving 8 bases between. This CDR3 is 13 amino acids long. This chain links TRBV6-2 or TRBV6-3 with TRBJ2-7; D remains ambiguous. This sequence originates from a pool of human donors in good health; the sample pools cells from several healthy donors. Input material: naive CD4+ and CD8+ T cells sorted from blood, pooled from several donors. The CDR3 loop reads CASSYARVYEQYF. As DNA, the CDR3 is TGTGCCAGCAGTTACGCTAGAGTCTACGAGCAGTACTTC.